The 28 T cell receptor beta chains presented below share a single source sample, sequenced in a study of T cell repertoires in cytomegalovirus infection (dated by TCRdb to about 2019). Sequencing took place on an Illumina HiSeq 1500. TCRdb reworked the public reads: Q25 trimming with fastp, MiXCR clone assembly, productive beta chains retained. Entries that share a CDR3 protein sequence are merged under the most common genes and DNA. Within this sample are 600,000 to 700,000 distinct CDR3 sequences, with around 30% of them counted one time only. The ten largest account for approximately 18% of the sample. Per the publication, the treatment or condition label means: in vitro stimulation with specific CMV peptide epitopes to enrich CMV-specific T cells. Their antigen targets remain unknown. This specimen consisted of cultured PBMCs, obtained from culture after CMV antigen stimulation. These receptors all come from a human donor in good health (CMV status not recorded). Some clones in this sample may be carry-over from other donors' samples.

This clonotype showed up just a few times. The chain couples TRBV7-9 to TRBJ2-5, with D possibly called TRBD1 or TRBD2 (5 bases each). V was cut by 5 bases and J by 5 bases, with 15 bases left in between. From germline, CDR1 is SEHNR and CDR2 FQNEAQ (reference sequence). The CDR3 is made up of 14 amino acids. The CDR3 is CASSTGPIGETQYF. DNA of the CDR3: TGTGCCAGCAGCACGGGACCAATTGGTGAGACCCAGTACTTC.

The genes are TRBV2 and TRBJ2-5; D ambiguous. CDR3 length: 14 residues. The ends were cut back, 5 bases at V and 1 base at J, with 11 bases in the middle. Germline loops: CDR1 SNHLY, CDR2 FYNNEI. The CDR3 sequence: CASSSLWGQETQYF. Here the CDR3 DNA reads TGTGCCAGCAGTTCGTTGTGGGGCCAAGAGACCCAGTACTTC.

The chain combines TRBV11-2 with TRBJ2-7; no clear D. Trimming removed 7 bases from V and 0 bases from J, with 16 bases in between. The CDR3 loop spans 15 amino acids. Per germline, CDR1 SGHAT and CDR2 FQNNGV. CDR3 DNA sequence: TGTGCCAGCATGGCCCGAGGACGGCTCTCCTACGAGCAGTACTTC. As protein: CASMARGRLSYEQYF.

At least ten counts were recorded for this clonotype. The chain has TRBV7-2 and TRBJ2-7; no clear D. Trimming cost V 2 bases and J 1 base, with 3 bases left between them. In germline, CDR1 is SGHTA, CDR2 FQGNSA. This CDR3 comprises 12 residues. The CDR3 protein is CASSLTSYEQYF. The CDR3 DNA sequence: TGTGCCAGCAGCTTAACTTCCTACGAGCAGTACTTC.

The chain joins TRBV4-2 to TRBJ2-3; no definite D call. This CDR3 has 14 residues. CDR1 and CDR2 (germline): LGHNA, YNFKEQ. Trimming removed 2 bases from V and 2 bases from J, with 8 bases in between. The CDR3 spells CASSQKVPTDTQYF. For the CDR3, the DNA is TGTGCCAGCAGCCAAAAGGTCCCCACAGATACGCAGTATTTT.

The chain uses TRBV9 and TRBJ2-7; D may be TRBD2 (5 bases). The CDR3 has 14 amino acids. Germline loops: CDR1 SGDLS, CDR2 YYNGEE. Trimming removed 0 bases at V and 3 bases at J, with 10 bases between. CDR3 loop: CASSVGVTSYEQYF. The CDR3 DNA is TGTGCCAGCAGCGTAGGCGTTACTAGCTACGAGCAGTACTTC.

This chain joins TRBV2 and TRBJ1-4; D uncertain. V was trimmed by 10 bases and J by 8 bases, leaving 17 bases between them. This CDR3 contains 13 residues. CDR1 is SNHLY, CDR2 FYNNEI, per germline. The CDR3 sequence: CATTEVRGEKLFF. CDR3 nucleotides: TGTGCCACCACCGAGGTGCGGGGAGAAAAACTGTTTTTT.

CDR3 sequence (DNA): TGTGCCAGCAGCGCAAGGGATTTGGGTAATACTGAAGCTTTCTTT. Encoded protein: CASSARDLGNTEAFF. V gene TRBV7-9 combines with J gene TRBJ1-1; D unclear. Germline V gene sequence: CDR1 SEHNR, CDR2 FQNEAQ (reference sequence). The CDR3 spans 15 residues. The V gene lost 5 bases and the J gene lost 5 bases, with 18 bases spanning the gap.

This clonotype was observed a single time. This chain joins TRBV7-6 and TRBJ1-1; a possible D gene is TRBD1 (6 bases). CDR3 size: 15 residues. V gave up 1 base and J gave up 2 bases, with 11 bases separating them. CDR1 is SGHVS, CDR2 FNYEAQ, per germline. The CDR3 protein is CASSLVRGANTEAFF. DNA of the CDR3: TGTGCCAGCAGCTTAGTTCGGGGGGCAAACACTGAAGCTTTCTTT.

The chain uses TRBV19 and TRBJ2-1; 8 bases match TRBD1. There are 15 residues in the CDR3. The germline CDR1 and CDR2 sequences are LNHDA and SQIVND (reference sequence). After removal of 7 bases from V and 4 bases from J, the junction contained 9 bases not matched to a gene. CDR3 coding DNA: TGTGCCAGTACTAGATCAGGGGGCGTGTACAATGAGCAGTTCTTC. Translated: CASTRSGGVYNEQFF.

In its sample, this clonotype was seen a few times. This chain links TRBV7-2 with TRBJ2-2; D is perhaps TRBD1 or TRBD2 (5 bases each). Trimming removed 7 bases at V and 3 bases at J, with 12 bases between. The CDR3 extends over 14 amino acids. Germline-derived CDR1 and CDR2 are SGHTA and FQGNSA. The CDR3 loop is CASMWGMYTGELFF. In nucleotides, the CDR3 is TGTGCCAGCATGTGGGGGATGTACACCGGGGAGCTGTTTTTT.

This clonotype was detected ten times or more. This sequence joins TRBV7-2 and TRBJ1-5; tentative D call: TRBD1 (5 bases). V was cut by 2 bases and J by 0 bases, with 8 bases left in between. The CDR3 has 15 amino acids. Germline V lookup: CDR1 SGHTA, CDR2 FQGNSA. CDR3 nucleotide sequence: TGTGCCAGCAGCTTAACAGGTGATAGCAATCAGCCCCAGCATTTT. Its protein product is CASSLTGDSNQPQHF.

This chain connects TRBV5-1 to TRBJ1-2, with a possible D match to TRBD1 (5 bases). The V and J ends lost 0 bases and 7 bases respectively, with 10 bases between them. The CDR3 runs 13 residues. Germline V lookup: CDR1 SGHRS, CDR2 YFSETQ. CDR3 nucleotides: TGCGCCAGCAGCTTGGTGGGGGATTCTGGCTACACCTTC. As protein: CASSLVGDSGYTF.

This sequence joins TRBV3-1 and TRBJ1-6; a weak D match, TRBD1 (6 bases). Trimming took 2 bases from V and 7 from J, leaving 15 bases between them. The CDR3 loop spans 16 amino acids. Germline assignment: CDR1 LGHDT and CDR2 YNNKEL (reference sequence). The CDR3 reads CASSQPKQGGNSPLHF. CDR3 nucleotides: TGTGCCAGCAGCCAACCGAAACAGGGTGGGAATTCACCCCTCCACTTT. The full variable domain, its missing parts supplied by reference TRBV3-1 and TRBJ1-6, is DTAVSQTPKYLVTQMGNDKSIKCEQNLGHDTMYWYKQDSKKFLKIMFSYNNKELIINETVPNRFSPKSPDKAHLNLHINSLELGDSAVYFCASSQPKQGGNSPLHFGNGTRLTVT.

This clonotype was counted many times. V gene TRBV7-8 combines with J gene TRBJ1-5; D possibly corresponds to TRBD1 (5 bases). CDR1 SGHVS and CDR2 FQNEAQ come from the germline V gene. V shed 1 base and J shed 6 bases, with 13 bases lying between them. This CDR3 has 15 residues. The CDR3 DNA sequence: TGTGCCAGCAGCTTAGGCGTCCAGGGCAGTCAGCCCCAGCATTTT. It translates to CASSLGVQGSQPQHF.

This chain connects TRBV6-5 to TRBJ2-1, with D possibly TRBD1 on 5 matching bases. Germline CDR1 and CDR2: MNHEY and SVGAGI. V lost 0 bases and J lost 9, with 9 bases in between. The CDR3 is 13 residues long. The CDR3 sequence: CASSYSTASEQFF. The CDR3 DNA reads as TGTGCCAGCAGTTACTCGACAGCTAGTGAGCAGTTCTTC.

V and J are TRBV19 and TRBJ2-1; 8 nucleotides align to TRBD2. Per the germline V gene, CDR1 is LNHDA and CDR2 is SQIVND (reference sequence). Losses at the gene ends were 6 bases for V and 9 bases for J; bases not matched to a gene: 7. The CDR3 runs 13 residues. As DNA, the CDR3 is TGTGCCAGTAGCGGGAGGGTTCCGGGTGAGCAGTTCTTC. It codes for CASSGRVPGEQFF.

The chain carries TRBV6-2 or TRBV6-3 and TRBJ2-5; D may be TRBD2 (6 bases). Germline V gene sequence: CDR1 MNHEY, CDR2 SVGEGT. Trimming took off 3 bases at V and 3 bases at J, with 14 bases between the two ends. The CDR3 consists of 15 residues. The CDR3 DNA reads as TGTGCCAGCAGTTATTCCCACGGAGGGGAAGAGACCCAGTACTTC. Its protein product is CASSYSHGGEETQYF.

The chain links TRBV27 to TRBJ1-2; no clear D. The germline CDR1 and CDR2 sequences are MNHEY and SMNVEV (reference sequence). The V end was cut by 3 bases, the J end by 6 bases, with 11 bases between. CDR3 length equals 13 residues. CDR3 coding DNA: TGTGCCAGCAGTTTTAAGGGTGCGAATGGCTACACCTTC. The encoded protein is CASSFKGANGYTF.

This chain's CDR3 is CASSIAGVGGDIQYF. CDR3 sequence (DNA): TGTGCCAGCAGTATAGCGGGAGTTGGAGGTGACATTCAGTACTTC. This chain links TRBV28 with TRBJ2-4; TRBD2 agrees at 9 bases. V was clipped by 5 bases and J by 8 bases; unmatched bases: 10. Germline CDR1 reads MDHEN; CDR2 reads SYDVKM. This CDR3 has 15 residues.

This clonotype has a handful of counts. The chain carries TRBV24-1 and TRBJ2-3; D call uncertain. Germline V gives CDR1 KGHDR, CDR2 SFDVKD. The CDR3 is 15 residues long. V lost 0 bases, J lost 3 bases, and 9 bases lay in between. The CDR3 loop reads CATSDLRSGTDTQYF. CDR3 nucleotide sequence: TGTGCCACCAGTGATTTGCGGTCGGGTACAGATACGCAGTATTTT.

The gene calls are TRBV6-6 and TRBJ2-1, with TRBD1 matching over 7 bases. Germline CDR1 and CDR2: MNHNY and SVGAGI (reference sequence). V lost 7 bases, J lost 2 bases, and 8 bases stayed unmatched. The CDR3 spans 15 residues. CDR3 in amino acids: CASTFRQGAYNEQFF. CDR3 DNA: TGTGCCAGCACTTTCAGGCAGGGGGCCTACAATGAGCAGTTCTTC.

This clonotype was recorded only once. CDR3 region: CSARDWDRSVNSPLHF. In DNA form, the CDR3 reads TGCAGTGCTAGAGATTGGGACAGATCGGTTAATTCACCCCTCCACTTT. The J gene is TRBJ1-6, the V gene TRBV20-1, with 7 bases aligning to TRBD1. The CDR3 spans 16 residues. CDR1 and CDR2 from the germline V gene are DFQATT and SNEGSKA (reference sequence). The V gene end was trimmed by 0 bases and the J gene end by 6 bases; junction bases not matched to a gene: 8.

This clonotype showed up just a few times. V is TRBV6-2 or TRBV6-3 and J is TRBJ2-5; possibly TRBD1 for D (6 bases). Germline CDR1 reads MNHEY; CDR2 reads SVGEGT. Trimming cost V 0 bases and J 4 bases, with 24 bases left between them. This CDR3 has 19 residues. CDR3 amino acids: CASSYSMYWTEESIETQYF. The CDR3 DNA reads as TGTGCCAGCAGTTACTCGATGTACTGGACAGAAGAAAGTATAGAGACCCAGTACTTC.

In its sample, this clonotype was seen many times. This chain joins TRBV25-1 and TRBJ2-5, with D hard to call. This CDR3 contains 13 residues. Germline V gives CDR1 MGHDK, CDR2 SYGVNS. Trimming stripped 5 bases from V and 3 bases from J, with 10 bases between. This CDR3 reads CASSIRSKETQYF. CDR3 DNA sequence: TGTGCCAGCAGTATACGGTCCAAAGAGACCCAGTACTTC.

CDR3 DNA sequence: TGTGCCAGCAGTTACTCTCGGGCACACACAGATACGCAGTATTTT. Encoded protein: CASSYSRAHTDTQYF. The chain uses TRBV6-8 and TRBJ2-3; D unresolved. The CDR3 contains 15 residues. The germline gives CDR1 MNHGY, CDR2 SAAAGT. V lost 0 bases, J lost 2 bases, and 9 bases lay in between.

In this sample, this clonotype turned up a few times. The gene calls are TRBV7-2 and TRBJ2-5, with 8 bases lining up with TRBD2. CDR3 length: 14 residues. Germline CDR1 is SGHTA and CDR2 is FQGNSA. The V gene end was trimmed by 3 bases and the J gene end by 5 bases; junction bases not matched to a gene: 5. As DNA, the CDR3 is TGTGCCAGCAGCTTCCTCCCTAGCGGGGAGACCCAGTACTTC. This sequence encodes CASSFLPSGETQYF. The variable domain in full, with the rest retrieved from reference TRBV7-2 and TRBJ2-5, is GAGVSQSPSNKVTEKGKDVELRCDPISGHTALYWYRQSLGQGLEFLIYFQGNSAPDKSGLPSDRFSAERTGGSVSTLTIQRTQQEDSAVYLCASSFLPSGETQYFGPGTRLLVL.

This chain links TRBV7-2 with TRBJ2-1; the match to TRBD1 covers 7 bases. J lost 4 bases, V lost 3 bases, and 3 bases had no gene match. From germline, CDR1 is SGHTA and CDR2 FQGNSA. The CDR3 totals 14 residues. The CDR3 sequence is CASSFRQGYNEQFF. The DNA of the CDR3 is TGTGCCAGCAGCTTCAGACAGGGATACAATGAGCAGTTCTTC.